This entry describes one TCR beta chain. The antigen is not known. Libraries were prepared by immunoSEQ multiplex PCR; TCRdb keeps only in-frame clonotypes and omits some of them. The table records about 100,000 clones, about 90% of them present only once. This sample was included in a study of siplizumab effects on memory and regulatory T cells. In germline, CDR1 is SGHRS, CDR2 YFSETQ. The V end lost 4 bases, the J end lost 1 base, and 8 bases lay between the germline ends. This CDR3 contains 14 residues. Overall study findings and caveats: Among mappable alloreactive CD4+ clones, the Treg-derived fraction averaged approximately 75% with siplizumab versus about 25% in controls. Alloreactive sequences tracing back to unstimulated CD4+ memory cells were significantly reduced by siplizumab. Naive or memory phenotype was unassignable for roughly 80-96% of proliferating CD4+ or CD8+ clones. Naive T cells, seemingly more diverse than memory cells, seemed major alloresponse contributors.

The rearrangement links TRBV5-1 to TRBJ2-2; tentative D call: TRBD1 (5 bases). Sequencing used Tregs sorted from blood. The receptor was derived from a human donor in good health. The CDR3 loop reads CASSSQGNTGELFF. The CDR3 nucleotides are TGCGCCAGCAGCAGTCAGGGGAACACCGGGGAGCTGTTTTTT.